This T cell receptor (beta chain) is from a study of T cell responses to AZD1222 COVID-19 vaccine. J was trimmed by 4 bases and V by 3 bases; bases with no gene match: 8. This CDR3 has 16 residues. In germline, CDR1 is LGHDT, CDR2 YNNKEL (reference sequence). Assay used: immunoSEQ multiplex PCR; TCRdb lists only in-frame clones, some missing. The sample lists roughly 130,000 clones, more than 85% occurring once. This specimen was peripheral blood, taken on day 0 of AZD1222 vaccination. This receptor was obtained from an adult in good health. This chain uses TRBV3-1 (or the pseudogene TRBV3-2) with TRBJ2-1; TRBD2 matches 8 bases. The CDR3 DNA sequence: TGTGCCAGCAGCCACCTCGGGAGGGGTGCATACAATGAGCAGTTCTTC. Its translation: CASSHLGRGAYNEQFF.